One TCR beta chain is described in this entry. TCRdb's table, derived via immunoSEQ multiplex PCR, lists solely in-frame clones and lacks some. The table has some 100,000 clones, roughly 92% seen once. The V and J ends lost 5 bases and 4 bases, in that order; junction bases with no gene match: 13. Germline CDR1 is SGHVS and CDR2 is FQNEAQ. The CDR3 sequence is 16 residues long. This specimen belongs to a study of blood T cell repertoires in COVID-19. Study-level background: Sites across the United States, Italy and Spain contributed samples from acute and convalescent COVID-19.

This clonotype was obtained from a man aged 65 to 79 with acute or convalescent COVID-19. Sequenced sample: peripheral blood. V gene TRBV7-8 combines with J gene TRBJ1-2; 7 bases align to TRBD1. The CDR3 spells CASSPFIEQGPYGYTF. CDR3 DNA: TGTGCCAGCAGCCCTTTTATCGAACAGGGGCCCTATGGCTACACCTTC.